This T cell receptor (beta chain) stems from a study of CD8+ T cells in alopecia areata. Study details: Skin grafts from roughly 6-13-month-old C3H/HeJ donors with spontaneous alopecia were placed on approximately 7-10-week-old female C3H/HeJ mice. General study points: Higher clonality and more expanded CD8+ clones appeared in lesional than normal scalp.

The length of the CDR3 is 13 residues. Germline CDR1 is MNHDT and CDR2 is YYDKIL. Trimming cost V 5 bases and J 3 bases; bases outside gene matches: 1. Reverse transcribed after extraction, RNA yielded cDNA as the sequencing template. Data came from immunoSEQ multiplex PCR; TCRdb stores just in-frame clones and leaves some out. The sample contains about 300,000 clones, none of them singletons. Points on this clone: Antigen: not known. Genes here carry mouse names. The read terminates 4 residues ahead of where the CDR3 ends, so the germline J gene completes it. The same CDR3 can be traced to other DNA sequences in this sample.

The sorting of pooled cutaneous lymph node cells relied on CD4, CD8alpha, NKG2D, NKG2ACE and other markers. The rearrangement uses TRBV17 and TRBJ2-4, with 8 bases that match TRBD2. The sample was CD4+ T cells sorted from a lymph node. The source is a C3H/HeJ mouse with alopecia areata. This strain has MHC haplotype H2-k. CDR3 protein: CASSLGGQNTLYF. The part of the CDR3 DNA that was read is TGTGCTAGCAGTCTGGGGGGCCAAAAC. Variable domain in full (rest from reference TRBV17 and TRBJ2-4): DTTVKQNPRYKLARVGKPVNLICSQTMNHDTMYWYQKKPNQAPKLLLFYYDKILNREADTFEKFQSSRPNNSFCSLYIGSAGLEYSAMYLCASSLGGQNTLYFGAGTRLSVL.